Listed here are 24 T cell receptor beta chains from one sample, sequenced in a study of OX40 agonist ivuxolimab in advanced cancers. The protocol was immunoSEQ multiplex PCR, while the TCRdb copy is restricted to in-frame clones and leaves out a portion. The sample carries 55,000 to 65,000 clones, about 88% recorded once. The specimen was CD4+ or CD8+ T cells sorted from blood, collected in a trial of the OX40 agonist ivuxolimab. Receptor source: an adult with an advanced solid tumor such as melanoma, head and neck, liver or kidney cancer.

V and J are TRBV19 and TRBJ2-1, with 9 bases matching TRBD2. This CDR3 contains 16 residues. The V segment lost 5 bases and the J segment 6 bases; nucleotides outside the gene matches: 11. Germline CDR1 reads LNHDA; CDR2 reads SQIVND (reference sequence). Here the CDR3 reads CASSFDGTSRTNEQFF. CDR3 coding DNA: TGTGCCAGTAGTTTCGATGGGACTAGCAGGACCAATGAGCAGTTCTTC.

This chain connects TRBV30 to TRBJ2-3, with no clear D. V gave up 3 bases and J gave up 2 bases, with 6 bases separating them. The CDR3 totals 12 residues. Germline V gene sequence: CDR1 GTSNPN, CDR2 SVGIG (reference sequence). CDR3 sequence reads: CAWSVVTDTQYF. The DNA of the CDR3 is TGTGCCTGGAGCGTCGTCACAGATACGCAGTATTTT.

V and J are TRBV4-3 and TRBJ1-2, with D possibly matching TRBD1 (5 bases). This CDR3 has 15 amino acids. In germline, CDR1 is LGHNA, CDR2 YSLEER. The V gene lost 4 bases and the J gene lost 2 bases, with 14 bases spanning the gap. CDR3 loop: CASSLVQGGNYGYTF. DNA for the CDR3: TGCGCCAGCAGCCTAGTCCAGGGAGGCAACTATGGCTACACCTTC.

The chain has TRBV5-6 and TRBJ1-5; D possibly corresponds to TRBD1 (5 bases). Germline CDR1 reads SGHDT; CDR2 reads YYEEEE. The CDR3 contains 14 residues. Between the trimmed V and J ends, which lost 3 bases and 2 bases, there was a span of 9 bases. The CDR3 bases are TGTGCCAGCAGCTACAGGTCCGGCAATCAGCCCCAGCATTTT. Translated, it gives CASSYRSGNQPQHF.

The rearrangement joins TRBV15 to TRBJ1-3, with D unresolved. The germline gives CDR1 LNHNV, CDR2 YYDKDF (reference sequence). V lost 0 bases and J 3 bases, leaving 9 bases between the germline ends. CDR3 length: 15 residues. The CDR3 nucleotides read TGTGCCACCAGCAGAGATGTGACGTTTGGAAACACCATATATTTT. Its protein is CATSRDVTFGNTIYF.

The genes are TRBV7-9 and TRBJ1-3, with 12 bases lining up with TRBD1. After removal of 4 bases from V and 10 bases from J, the junction contained 11 bases not matched to a gene. The CDR3 runs 16 residues. Germline CDR1 reads SEHNR; CDR2 reads FQNEAQ (reference sequence). For the CDR3, the DNA is TGTGCCAGCAGCTCCTGGCCCGGGACAGGGGGCTTGACCATATATTTT. Residues: CASSSWPGTGGLTIYF.

V gene TRBV28 combines with J gene TRBJ2-7, with D possibly TRBD2 on 6 matching bases. Per germline, CDR1 MDHEN and CDR2 SYDVKM. V lost 5 bases to trimming and J lost 7 bases, with 18 bases between them. The CDR3 contains 14 residues. This chain's CDR3 is CASSIGGRWGEQYF. The CDR3 DNA follows: TGTGCCAGCAGTATCGGGGGACGGTGGGGGGAGCAGTACTTC.

CDR3 in amino acids: CASRDRENSPLHF. DNA of the CDR3: TGTGCCAGTAGAGACAGGGAGAATTCACCCCTCCACTTT. The J gene is TRBJ1-6, the V gene TRBV19; TRBD1 aligns across 7 bases. The ends lost 6 bases at V and 7 bases at J; junction bases unmatched: 3. The CDR3 is 13 amino acids. The V gene's germline CDR1 is LNHDA and CDR2 SQIVND (reference sequence). Full variable domain (rest looked up from reference TRBV19 and TRBJ1-6): DGGITQSPKYLFRKEGQNVTLSCEQNLNHDAMYWYRQDPGQGLRLIYYSQIVNDFQKGDIAEGYSVSREKKESFPLTVTSAQKNPTAFYLCASRDRENSPLHFGNGTRLTVT.

The rearrangement uses TRBV7-3 and TRBJ2-6, with D uncertain. Trimming stripped 2 bases from V and 0 bases from J, with 5 bases between. CDR1 SGHTA and CDR2 FQGTGA come from the germline V gene. The CDR3 runs 15 residues. The CDR3 spells CASSLRSSGANVLTF. The CDR3, as DNA: TGTGCCAGCAGCTTACGGAGCTCTGGGGCCAACGTCCTGACTTTC.

The chain combines TRBV11-2 with TRBJ1-5; D remains ambiguous. Trimming shortened V by 4 bases and J by 2 bases, and 15 bases separated the two germline ends. Germline loops: CDR1 SGHAT, CDR2 FQNNGV. This CDR3 has 16 amino acids. The CDR3 region has the DNA TGTGCCAGCAGCTCTCCGCAACTCGGGCGCAATCAGCCCCAGCATTTT. It encodes CASSSPQLGRNQPQHF.

This sequence joins TRBV6-4 and TRBJ2-3, with D possibly being TRBD1 or TRBD2 (6 bases each). The germline V and J ends were trimmed by 2 bases and 8 bases, with 11 bases remaining between them. Germline V CDR1 and CDR2: MRHNA, SNTAGT. The CDR3 totals 13 residues. The CDR3 coding sequence is TGTGCCAGCAGTGACGAGGGGGGTAGTACGCAGTATTTT. Protein: CASSDEGGSTQYF.

This clone was detected only a few times. V gene TRBV21-1 combines with J gene TRBJ2-5; TRBD2 was called by the table and not checked on the DNA. TRBV21-1 is a recognized pseudogene. CDR3 length: 14 residues. The CDR3, as DNA: TGTGCCAGCAGGGAGGGCGGAGGGGTACAGACCCAGTACTTC. Protein sequence: CASREGGGVQTQYF.

V and J are TRBV4-2 and TRBJ2-4; D is unclear. This CDR3 is 17 amino acids long. The germline CDR1 and CDR2 sequences are LGHNA and YNFKEQ. V lost 0 bases and J lost 0, with 12 bases in between. CDR3 loop: CASSQDRTELAKNIQYF. The CDR3 bases are TGTGCCAGCAGCCAAGATCGGACGGAGTTAGCCAAAAACATTCAGTACTTC.

The genes are TRBV7-9 and TRBJ2-1; 8 bases are a match to TRBD1. The V gene's germline CDR1 is SEHNR and CDR2 FQNEAQ (reference sequence). The CDR3 totals 16 residues. V shed 5 bases and J 5 bases; nucleotides not matched to a gene: 11. The CDR3 loop is CASSPLAGGENNEQFF. The CDR3 DNA sequence: TGTGCCAGCAGCCCCCTGGCAGGGGGCGAAAACAATGAGCAGTTCTTC.

The rearrangement joins TRBV19 to TRBJ1-5; D is uncertain. The germline V gene encodes CDR1 LNHDA and CDR2 SQIVND (reference sequence). The CDR3 extends over 13 amino acids. V lost 11 bases and J lost 6, with 17 bases in between. The CDR3 here is CAQDFTEAQPQHF. The CDR3 DNA follows: TGTGCCCAGGACTTCACTGAGGCTCAGCCCCAGCATTTT. Full variable domain (missing parts from reference TRBV19 and TRBJ1-5): DGGITQSPKYLFRKEGQNVTLSCEQNLNHDAMYWYRQDPGQGLRLIYYSQIVNDFQKGDIAEGYSVSREKKESFPLTVTSAQKNPTAFYLCAQDFTEAQPQHFGDGTRLSIL.

The chain is built from TRBV30 and TRBJ1-5; 9 bases align to TRBD1. CDR3 size: 15 residues. CDR1 is GTSNPN and CDR2 is SVGIG in the germline V gene (reference sequence). V gave up 0 bases and J gave up 11 bases; unmatched junction bases: 11. CDR3 DNA: TGTGCCTGGAGTGTACAGGGACAGGGTTTATCAACCCAGCATTTT. Its protein product is CAWSVQGQGLSTQHF.

CDR3 sequence: CASSLSGDYGYTF. DNA for the CDR3: TGTGCCAGCAGCTTATCAGGAGACTATGGCTACACCTTC. The V call is TRBV11-2, the J call TRBJ1-2; D is uncertain. CDR3 length: 13 amino acids. V was clipped by 2 bases and J by 3 bases, with 7 bases between them. Germline V gives CDR1 SGHAT, CDR2 FQNNGV.

This chain joins TRBV7-6 and TRBJ2-3; D ambiguous. Trimming stripped 8 bases from V and 3 bases from J, with 3 bases between. The CDR3 runs 10 residues. In germline, CDR1 is SGHVS, CDR2 FNYEAQ. The CDR3 loop is CASGTDTQYF. The CDR3 region has the DNA TGTGCCAGCGGGACAGATACGCAGTATTTT.

The chain uses TRBV19 and TRBJ2-3; TRBD1 or TRBD2 may be the D gene (6 bases each). CDR3 size: 16 residues. The V end lost 4 bases, the J end lost 1 base, and 15 bases lay between the germline ends. Germline V gives CDR1 LNHDA, CDR2 SQIVND (reference sequence). The CDR3 protein is CASSNRRGDGTDTQYF. CDR3 bases: TGTGCCAGTAGTAACCGGAGGGGGGATGGCACAGATACGCAGTATTTT. The full variable domain, completed using reference TRBV19 and TRBJ2-3, is DGGITQSPKYLFRKEGQNVTLSCEQNLNHDAMYWYRQDPGQGLRLIYYSQIVNDFQKGDIAEGYSVSREKKESFPLTVTSAQKNPTAFYLCASSNRRGDGTDTQYFGPGTRLTVL.

This sequence joins TRBV5-6 and TRBJ1-5, with D possibly matching TRBD1 (5 bases). This CDR3 is built from 16 residues. Germline V gives CDR1 SGHDT, CDR2 YYEEEE. V was shortened by 3 bases and J by 4 bases, with 17 bases between the two germline ends. In DNA form, the CDR3 reads TGTGCCAGCAGCTCCCGCGGGACTGGAGGGAATCAGCCCCAGCATTTT. It is translated as CASSSRGTGGNQPQHF.

This clone came up once. This chain uses TRBV27 with TRBJ2-1; D is unresolved. The CDR3 loop spans 13 amino acids. Trimming left V 8 bases short and J 2 bases short, with 10 bases between. From germline, CDR1 is MNHEY and CDR2 SMNVEV (reference sequence). CDR3 bases: TGTGCCAGCGGCCGGGTGACCTACAATGAGCAGTTCTTC. Its translation is CASGRVTYNEQFF.

This clone was recorded a few times. V gene TRBV28 combines with J gene TRBJ1-2, with a possible D match to TRBD1 (6 bases). This CDR3 is built from 14 residues. V lost 11 bases and J lost 5, with 21 bases in between. Germline CDR1 and CDR2: MDHEN and SYDVKM. CDR3 DNA sequence: TGTGCCTGCACTCCCGGGACACGGGCTTATGGCTACACCTTC. Protein product: CACTPGTRAYGYTF.

This sequence joins TRBV19 and TRBJ2-1; 9 bases match TRBD2. This CDR3 has 17 amino acids. The germline V gene has CDR1 LNHDA and CDR2 SQIVND (reference sequence). After removal of 1 base from V and 0 bases from J, the junction contained 4 bases not matched to a gene. The CDR3 DNA reads TGTGCCAGTAGTATAGGACTAGCGGTTAGCTCCTACAATGAGCAGTTCTTC. This codes for CASSIGLAVSSYNEQFF.

This clone showed up just once. The V and J genes are TRBV7-6 and TRBJ1-1; D gene uncertain. This CDR3 comprises 11 residues. Looked up from germline, CDR1 is SGHVS and CDR2 is FNYEAQ. V was shortened by 1 base and J by 7 bases, with 4 bases between the two germline ends. The CDR3 region has the DNA TGTGCCAGCAGCTTAGGTGGTGAAGCTTTCTTT. Protein: CASSLGGEAFF.